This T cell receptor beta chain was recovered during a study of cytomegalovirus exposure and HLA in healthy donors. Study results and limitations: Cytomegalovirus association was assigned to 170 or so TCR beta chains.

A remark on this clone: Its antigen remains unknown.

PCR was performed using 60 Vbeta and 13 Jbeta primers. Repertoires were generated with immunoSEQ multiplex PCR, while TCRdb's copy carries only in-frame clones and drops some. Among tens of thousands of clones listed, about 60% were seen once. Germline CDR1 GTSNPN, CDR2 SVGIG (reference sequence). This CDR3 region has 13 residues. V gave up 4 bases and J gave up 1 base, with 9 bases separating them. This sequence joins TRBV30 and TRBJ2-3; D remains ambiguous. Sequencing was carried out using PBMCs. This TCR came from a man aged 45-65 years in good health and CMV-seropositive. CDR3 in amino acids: CAWTAAGTDTQYF. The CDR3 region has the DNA TGTGCCTGGACTGCGGCGGGCACAGATACGCAGTATTTT.